The 26 T cell receptor beta chains below were found in one sample sequenced in a study of blood T cell repertoires in COVID-19. Clones were sequenced by immunoSEQ multiplex PCR, and TCRdb holds only the in-frame ones, with some missing. This table holds about 400,000 clones, just over 85% found once. The sample was peripheral blood. The receptor source for this set is a woman aged 25 to 39 with active or convalescent COVID-19.

The V call is TRBV6-1, the J call TRBJ2-1; TRBD2 matches 9 bases. Germline values: CDR1 MNHNS, CDR2 SASEGT. The CDR3 length is 17 residues. The ends lost 2 bases at V and 8 bases at J; junction bases unmatched: 13. CDR3 loop: CASSELGWREGNDEQFF. CDR3 nucleotides: TGTGCCAGCAGTGAATTAGGTTGGCGGGAGGGCAACGATGAGCAGTTCTTC.

The chain uses TRBV4-1 and TRBJ2-3, with 9 bases lining up with TRBD2. The CDR3 totals 17 residues. Germline CDR1 and CDR2: MGHRA and YSYEKL. Trimming at V came to 2 bases and at J to 3 bases, leaving 9 bases not matched to a gene. The CDR3 bases are TGCGCCAGCAGCCAAATCTTGGGGGCGGGGGGGACAGATACGCAGTATTTT. This translates into CASSQILGAGGTDTQYF.

Comment on this clone: This CDR3 is also generated by other DNA sequences in the sample. This chain links TRBV27 with TRBJ1-5; D uncertain. V was trimmed by 3 bases and J by 4 bases, leaving 4 bases between them. The germline gives CDR1 MNHEY, CDR2 SMNVEV (reference sequence). The CDR3 is 12 amino acids. CDR3 residues: CASSFLNQPQHF. DNA for the CDR3: TGTGCCAGCAGTTTTTTAAATCAGCCCCAGCATTTT.

The chain is built from TRBV19 and TRBJ1-1; D is perhaps TRBD1 (5 bases). This CDR3 comprises 15 residues. CDR1 and CDR2 from the germline V gene are LNHDA and SQIVND (reference sequence). V lost 4 bases and J lost 5, with 17 bases in between. The CDR3 DNA follows: TGTGCCAGTAGTACCCCGGGGGGAGCAAGTACTGAAGCTTTCTTT. Translating it yields CASSTPGGASTEAFF.

The genes are TRBV30 and TRBJ1-3; 7 bases are shared with TRBD1. The CDR3 consists of 16 residues. Germline lookup yields CDR1 GTSNPN and CDR2 SVGIG (reference sequence). Trimming cost V 3 bases and J 3 bases; bases outside gene matches: 11. CDR3 sequence reads: CAWSHRGGPGGNTIYF. CDR3 in DNA: TGTGCCTGGAGCCATAGAGGGGGCCCGGGTGGAAACACCATATATTTT.

This chain's CDR3 is CASSAAGPSDTQYF. The DNA for the CDR3 is TGCGCCAGCAGCGCGGCGGGGCCCTCGGATACGCAGTATTTT. The rearrangement uses TRBV5-1 and TRBJ2-3; D is possibly TRBD2 (6 bases). Trimming stripped 4 bases from V and 6 bases from J, with 15 bases between. The CDR3 sequence is 14 residues long. CDR1 is SGHRS and CDR2 is YFSETQ in the germline V gene.

This clone occurred once. V gene TRBV5-1 combines with J gene TRBJ2-7; 9 nucleotides align to TRBD2. Unmatched junction bases numbered 9, after V lost 7 bases and J lost 4 bases. The CDR3 spans 14 residues. Per the germline V gene, CDR1 is SGHRS and CDR2 is YFSETQ. The CDR3 region is CASQVLAGSYEQYF. The DNA for the CDR3 is TGCGCCAGCCAAGTCCTAGCGGGGAGTTACGAGCAGTACTTC.

This chain joins TRBV29-1 and TRBJ1-2; 8 positions agree with TRBD1. V shed 3 bases, J shed 4 bases, and the junction held 4 bases outside the gene matches. The V gene's germline CDR1 is SQVTM and CDR2 ANQGSEA. The CDR3 covers 13 residues. DNA for the CDR3: TGCAGCGTTGAGCAGGGGGCCGGCTATGGCTACACCTTC. Translation gives CSVEQGAGYGYTF.

This rearrangement joins TRBV5-4 to TRBJ2-2; D not resolved. CDR1 and CDR2 from the germline V gene are SGHNT and YYREEE (reference sequence). Trimming cost V 4 bases and J 7 bases, with 14 bases left between them. This CDR3 spans 14 amino acids. CDR3: CASSADSRGGELFF. CDR3 nucleotide sequence: TGTGCCAGCAGCGCCGACTCCCGCGGCGGGGAGCTGTTTTTT.

This chain links TRBV19 with TRBJ2-7; 10 bases fit TRBD2. The germline gives CDR1 LNHDA, CDR2 SQIVND (reference sequence). The CDR3 runs 14 residues. Trimming took 2 bases from V and 6 from J; bases not matched to a gene: 4. In DNA, the CDR3 is TGTGCCAGTAGTATAAGGCTAGCGGGAGCCGAGCAGTACTTC. This codes for CASSIRLAGAEQYF.

J is TRBJ2-5 and V is TRBV5-5, with TRBD1 identical over 9 bases. The V gene's germline CDR1 is SGHKS and CDR2 YYEKEE (reference sequence). The CDR3 loop spans 14 amino acids. V dropped 2 bases and J dropped 5; count of bases not matched to a gene: 4. The CDR3 coding sequence is TGTGCCAGCAGCTTAACAGGGGGCTATGAGACCCAGTACTTC. It translates to CASSLTGGYETQYF.

CDR3: CASSLRRVNTEAFF. The CDR3 DNA follows: TGTGCCAGCAGCTTAAGACGGGTGAACACTGAAGCTTTCTTT. This rearrangement joins TRBV7-8 to TRBJ1-1; D is unresolved. CDR3 length: 14 residues. V lost 2 bases, J lost 0 bases, and 7 bases lay in between. Germline loops: CDR1 SGHVS, CDR2 FQNEAQ.

This chain uses TRBV9 with TRBJ2-1; a weak D match, TRBD2 (6 bases). The V end was cut by 0 bases, the J end by 2 bases, with 12 bases between. The CDR3 totals 16 residues. CDR1 is SGDLS, CDR2 YYNGEE, per germline. Here the CDR3 reads CASSVAGLDPYNEQFF. The CDR3 bases are TGTGCCAGCAGCGTAGCGGGACTGGATCCCTACAATGAGCAGTTCTTC.

V usage is TRBV29-1 and J usage is TRBJ2-1; D remains ambiguous. CDR1 is SQVTM, CDR2 ANQGSEA, per germline. The V end was cut by 6 bases, the J end by 2 bases, with 11 bases between. CDR3 length equals 13 residues. The CDR3 coding sequence is TGCAGCGTCACTATATCGGCCTACAATGAGCAGTTCTTC. Protein: CSVTISAYNEQFF.

The chain joins TRBV11-1 to TRBJ2-6; D ambiguous. Trimming removed 3 bases from V and 0 bases from J, with 6 bases in between. The germline V gene encodes CDR1 SGHAT and CDR2 FQDESV (reference sequence). The CDR3 length is 15 residues. The CDR3 DNA follows: TGTGCCAGCAGCTTTGTAGTCTCTGGGGCCAACGTCCTGACTTTC. Translating gives CASSFVVSGANVLTF.

The count of this clone is one. The gene calls are TRBV7-2 and TRBJ2-7; TRBD2 aligns across 7 bases. The CDR3 consists of 15 residues. Germline lookup yields CDR1 SGHTA and CDR2 FQGNSA. Trimming took 1 base from V and 6 from J; bases not matched to a gene: 9. The CDR3 region is CASSLVGGSTREQYF. CDR3 bases: TGTGCCAGCAGCTTAGTCGGCGGGAGTACGCGCGAGCAGTACTTC.

The chain has TRBV6-6 and TRBJ2-3; 9 bases match TRBD2. The CDR3 is 15 amino acids. J lost 0 bases, V lost 6 bases, and 4 bases had no gene match. Germline V CDR1 and CDR2: MNHNY, SVGAGI (reference sequence). The CDR3 loop is CASRRLADSTDTQYF. DNA of the CDR3: TGTGCCAGCAGACGACTAGCGGACAGCACAGATACGCAGTATTTT.

This clone showed up just a few times. The CDR3 DNA reads as TGCGCCAGCAGGCGGACAGGGATTACCGAGCAGTACTTC. Its protein product is CASRRTGITEQYF. This chain connects TRBV5-1 to TRBJ2-7; 8 bases line up with TRBD1. Germline values: CDR1 SGHRS, CDR2 YFSETQ. V lost 5 bases and J lost 6; bases outside the gene matches: 7. CDR3 size: 13 residues.

This sequence joins TRBV7-9 and TRBJ2-7; tentatively, D is TRBD2 (5 bases). With 7 bases removed from V and 6 bases from J, the gap between germline ends came to 13 bases. CDR1 SEHNR and CDR2 FQNEAQ come from the germline V gene (reference sequence). The length of the CDR3 is 12 residues. This CDR3 is CASTPGEGEQYF. CDR3 sequence (DNA): TGTGCCAGCACCCCAGGAGAGGGCGAGCAGTACTTC.

CDR3 protein: CASSVTSGSIPPYF. As DNA, the CDR3 is TGTGCCAGCAGTGTCACTAGCGGGAGCATTCCCCCGTATTTT. This chain links TRBV27 with TRBJ2-3, with 11 bases aligning to TRBD2. Germline V gene data show CDR1 as MNHEY and CDR2 as SMNVEV (reference sequence). V was pared by 5 bases and J by 14 bases, with 12 bases of the junction left unmatched. This CDR3 comprises 14 residues.

V is TRBV10-3 and J is TRBJ2-6, with D perhaps matching TRBD1 (5 bases). V was cut by 1 base and J by 4 bases, with 29 bases left in between. This CDR3 region has 22 residues. The germline gives CDR1 ENHRY, CDR2 SYGVKD. CDR3 region: CAISELGQESRRPRAGANVLTF. The CDR3, as DNA: TGTGCCATCAGTGAGTTGGGGCAGGAGTCGAGGCGGCCCCGGGCGGGGGCCAACGTCCTGACTTTC.

This chain joins TRBV29-1 and TRBJ2-7; D possibly corresponds to TRBD1 (5 bases). The V gene lost 3 bases and the J gene lost 5 bases, with 11 bases spanning the gap. The CDR3 has 12 amino acids. CDR1 is SQVTM, CDR2 ANQGSEA, per germline. CDR3 protein: CSVEIGVNEQYF. DNA of the CDR3: TGCAGCGTTGAGATAGGGGTGAACGAGCAGTACTTC.

A few counts support this clone. V usage is TRBV3-1 (or the pseudogene TRBV3-2) and J usage is TRBJ1-6; unclear D gene. The CDR3 runs to 16 residues. Germline V lookup: CDR1 LGHDT, CDR2 YNNKEL (reference sequence). Between the trimmed V and J ends, which lost 2 bases and 0 bases, there was a span of 8 bases. The CDR3 is CASSQWLSSYNSPLHF. DNA of the CDR3: TGTGCCAGCAGCCAATGGTTGAGCTCCTATAATTCACCCCTCCACTTT.

The rearrangement uses TRBV11-2 and TRBJ1-1; no definite D call. Per the germline V gene, CDR1 is SGHAT and CDR2 is FQNNGV. V was trimmed by 0 bases and J by 0 bases, leaving 14 bases between them. The CDR3 runs 17 residues. The CDR3 nucleotides are TGTGCCAGCAGCTTAGACGGCCAGGTTTCCTTGAACACTGAAGCTTTCTTT. Protein: CASSLDGQVSLNTEAFF.

The J gene is TRBJ1-2, the V gene TRBV5-1; D is undetermined. Deletions cut 4 bases from V and 2 bases from J, with 6 bases between. CDR3 size: 12 residues. Per germline, CDR1 SGHRS and CDR2 YFSETQ. CDR3 bases: TGCGCCAGCAGCCGCACAAACTATGGCTACACCTTC. This codes for CASSRTNYGYTF.

The CDR3 spells CASSYLPGQRIDYGYTF. CDR3 sequence (DNA): TGTGCCAGTAGTTATCTTCCGGGACAGCGAATCGACTATGGCTACACCTTC. V is TRBV19 and J is TRBJ1-2; 7 bases are shared with TRBD1. V trimming: 5 bases; J trimming: 3 bases; junction bases outside the gene matches: 15. The CDR3 runs 17 residues. Germline CDR1 reads LNHDA; CDR2 reads SQIVND (reference sequence). Combining the CDR3 with reference TRBV19 and TRBJ1-2 gives the whole variable domain DGGITQSPKYLFRKEGQNVTLSCEQNLNHDAMYWYRQDPGQGLRLIYYSQIVNDFQKGDIAEGYSVSREKKESFPLTVTSAQKNPTAFYLCASSYLPGQRIDYGYTFGSGTRLTVV.